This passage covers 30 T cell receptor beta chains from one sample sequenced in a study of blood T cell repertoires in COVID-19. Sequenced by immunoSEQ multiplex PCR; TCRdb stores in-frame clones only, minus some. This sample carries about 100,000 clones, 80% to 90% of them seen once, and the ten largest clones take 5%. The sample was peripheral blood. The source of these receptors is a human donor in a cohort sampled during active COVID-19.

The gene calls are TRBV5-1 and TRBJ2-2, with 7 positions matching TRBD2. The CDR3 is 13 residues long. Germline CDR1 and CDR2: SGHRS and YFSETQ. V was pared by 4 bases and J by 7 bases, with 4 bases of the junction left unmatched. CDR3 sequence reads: CASSPGGGGELFF. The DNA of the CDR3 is TGCGCCAGCAGCCCGGGAGGTGGCGGGGAGCTGTTTTTT.

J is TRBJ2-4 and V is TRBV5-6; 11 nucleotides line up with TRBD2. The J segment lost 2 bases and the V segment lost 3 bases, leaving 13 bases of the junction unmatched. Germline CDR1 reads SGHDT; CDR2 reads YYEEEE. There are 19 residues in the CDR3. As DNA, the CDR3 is TGTGCCAGCAGCTACACCGGGACTAGCGGTAGCGGGACCAAAAACATTCAGTACTTC. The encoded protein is CASSYTGTSGSGTKNIQYF.

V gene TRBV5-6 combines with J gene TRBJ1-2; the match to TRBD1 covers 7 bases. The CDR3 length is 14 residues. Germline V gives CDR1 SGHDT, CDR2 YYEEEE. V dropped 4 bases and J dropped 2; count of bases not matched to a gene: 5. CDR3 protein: CASSRGTVNYGYTF. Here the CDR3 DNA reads TGTGCCAGCAGCCGTGGGACAGTCAACTATGGCTACACCTTC.

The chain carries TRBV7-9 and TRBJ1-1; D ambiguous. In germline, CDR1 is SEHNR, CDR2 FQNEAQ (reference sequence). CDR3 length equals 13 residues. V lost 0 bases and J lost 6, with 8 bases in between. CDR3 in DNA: TGTGCCAGCAGCTTAGCGCCAGGCTCTGAAGCTTTCTTT. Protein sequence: CASSLAPGSEAFF.

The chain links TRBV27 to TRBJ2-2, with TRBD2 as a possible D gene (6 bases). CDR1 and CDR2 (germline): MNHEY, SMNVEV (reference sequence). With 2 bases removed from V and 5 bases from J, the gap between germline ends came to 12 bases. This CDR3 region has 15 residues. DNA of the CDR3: TGTGCCAGCAGTTTACGGGGGAGTGGGACCGGGGAGCTGTTTTTT. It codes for CASSLRGSGTGELFF.

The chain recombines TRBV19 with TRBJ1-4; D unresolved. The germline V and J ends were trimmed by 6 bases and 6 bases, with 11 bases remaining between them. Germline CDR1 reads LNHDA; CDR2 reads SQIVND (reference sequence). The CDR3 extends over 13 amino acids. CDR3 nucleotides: TGTGCCAGTAGAGACGGAGTATATGAAAAACTGTTTTTT. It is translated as CASRDGVYEKLFF.

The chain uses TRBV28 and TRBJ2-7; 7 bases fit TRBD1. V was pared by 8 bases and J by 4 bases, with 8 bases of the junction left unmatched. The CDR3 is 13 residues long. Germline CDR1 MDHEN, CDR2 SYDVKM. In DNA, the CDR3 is TGTGCCAGCTCCGGGGCAGGGGGATACGAGCAGTACTTC. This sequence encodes CASSGAGGYEQYF.

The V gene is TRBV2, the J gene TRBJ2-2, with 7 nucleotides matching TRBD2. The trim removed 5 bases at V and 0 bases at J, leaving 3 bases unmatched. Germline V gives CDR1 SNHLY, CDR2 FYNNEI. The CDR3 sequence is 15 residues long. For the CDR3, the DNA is TGTGCCAGCAGTTGGACTAGAGCGAACACCGGGGAGCTGTTTTTT. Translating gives CASSWTRANTGELFF.

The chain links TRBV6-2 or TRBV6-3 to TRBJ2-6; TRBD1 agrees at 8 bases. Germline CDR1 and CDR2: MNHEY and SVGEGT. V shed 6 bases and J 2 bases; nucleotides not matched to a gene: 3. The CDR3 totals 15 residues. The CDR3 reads CASSPQGAGANVLTF. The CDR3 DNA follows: TGTGCCAGCAGCCCACAGGGGGCTGGGGCCAACGTCCTGACTTTC.

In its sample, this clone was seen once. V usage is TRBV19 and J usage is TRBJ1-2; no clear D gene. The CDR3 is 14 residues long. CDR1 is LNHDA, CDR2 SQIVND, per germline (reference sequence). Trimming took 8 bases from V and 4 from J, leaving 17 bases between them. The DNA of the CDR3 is TGTGCCAGTTCCCGACGGGAGTCAGGCTATGGCTACACCTTC. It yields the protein CASSRRESGYGYTF.

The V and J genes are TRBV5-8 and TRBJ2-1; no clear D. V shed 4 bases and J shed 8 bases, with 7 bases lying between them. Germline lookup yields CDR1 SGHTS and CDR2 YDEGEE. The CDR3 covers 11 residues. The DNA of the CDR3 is TGTGCCAGCAGCCCGAGTCATGAGCAGTTCTTC. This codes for CASSPSHEQFF.

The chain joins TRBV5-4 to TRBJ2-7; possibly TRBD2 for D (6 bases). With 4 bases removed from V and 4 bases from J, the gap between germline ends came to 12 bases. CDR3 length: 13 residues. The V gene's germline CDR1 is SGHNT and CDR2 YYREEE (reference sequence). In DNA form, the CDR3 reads TGTGCCAGCAGCAGAACCGGGAGTTACGAGCAGTACTTC. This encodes CASSRTGSYEQYF.

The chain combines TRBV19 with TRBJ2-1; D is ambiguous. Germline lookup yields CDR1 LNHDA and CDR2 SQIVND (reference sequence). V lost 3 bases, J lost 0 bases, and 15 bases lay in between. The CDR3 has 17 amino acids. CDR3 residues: CASSMSYRVSSYNEQFF. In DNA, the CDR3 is TGTGCCAGTAGTATGTCATATCGCGTGAGCTCCTACAATGAGCAGTTCTTC.

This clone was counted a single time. CDR3 residues: CASSVAITTNYGYTF. For the CDR3, the DNA is TGTGCCAGTTCGGTCGCAATTACTACTAACTATGGCTACACCTTC. The chain carries TRBV28 and TRBJ1-2, with D unresolved. The CDR3 has 15 residues. V was cut by 9 bases and J by 0 bases, with 17 bases left in between. Germline-derived CDR1 and CDR2 are MDHEN and SYDVKM.

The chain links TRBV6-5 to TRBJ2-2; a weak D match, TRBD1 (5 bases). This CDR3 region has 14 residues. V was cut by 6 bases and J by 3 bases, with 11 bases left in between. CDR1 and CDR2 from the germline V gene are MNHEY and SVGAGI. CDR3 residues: CASSGGHYTGELFF. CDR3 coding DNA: TGTGCCAGCAGCGGCGGACACTACACCGGGGAGCTGTTTTTT.

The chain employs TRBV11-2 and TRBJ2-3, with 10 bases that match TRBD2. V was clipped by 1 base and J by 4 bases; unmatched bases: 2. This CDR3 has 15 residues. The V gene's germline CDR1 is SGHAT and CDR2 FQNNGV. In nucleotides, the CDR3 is TGTGCCAGCAGCTTAGGACTAGCGGGCCCAGATACGCAGTATTTT. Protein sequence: CASSLGLAGPDTQYF. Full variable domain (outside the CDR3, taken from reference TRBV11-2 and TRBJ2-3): EAGVAQSPRYKIIEKRQSVAFWCNPISGHATLYWYQQILGQGPKLLIQFQNNGVVDDSQLPKDRFSAERLKGVDSTLKIQPAKLEDSAVYLCASSLGLAGPDTQYFGPGTRLTVL.

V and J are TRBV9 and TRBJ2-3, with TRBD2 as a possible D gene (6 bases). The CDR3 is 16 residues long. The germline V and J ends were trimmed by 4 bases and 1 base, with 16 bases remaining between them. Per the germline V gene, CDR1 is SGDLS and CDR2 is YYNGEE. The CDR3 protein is CASSPEEGRGTDTQYF. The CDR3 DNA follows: TGTGCCAGCAGCCCAGAGGAGGGCCGAGGCACAGATACGCAGTATTTT.

CDR3 bases: TGTGCCAGCAGTTTTGGGACTCTCTACGAGCAGTACTTC. Amino acids: CASSFGTLYEQYF. The chain has TRBV28 and TRBJ2-7, with D possibly TRBD2 on 6 matching bases. Germline V gene data show CDR1 as MDHEN and CDR2 as SYDVKM. Between the trimmed V and J ends, which lost 3 bases and 3 bases, there was a span of 9 bases. This CDR3 comprises 13 residues.

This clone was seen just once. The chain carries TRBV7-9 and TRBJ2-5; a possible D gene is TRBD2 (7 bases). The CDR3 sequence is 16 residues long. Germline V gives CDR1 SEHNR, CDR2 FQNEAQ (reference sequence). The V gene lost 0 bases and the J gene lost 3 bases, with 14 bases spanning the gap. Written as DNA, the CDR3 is TGTGCCAGCAGCTTAGCGGGCAGGGGAGGGGAAGAGACCCAGTACTTC. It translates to CASSLAGRGGEETQYF.

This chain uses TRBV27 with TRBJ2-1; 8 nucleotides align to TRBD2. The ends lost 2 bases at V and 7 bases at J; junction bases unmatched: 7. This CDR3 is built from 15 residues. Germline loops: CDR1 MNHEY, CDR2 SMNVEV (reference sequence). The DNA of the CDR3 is TGTGCCAGCAGTTTAAACGGGGGGGTTTCTAATGAGCAGTTCTTC. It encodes CASSLNGGVSNEQFF.

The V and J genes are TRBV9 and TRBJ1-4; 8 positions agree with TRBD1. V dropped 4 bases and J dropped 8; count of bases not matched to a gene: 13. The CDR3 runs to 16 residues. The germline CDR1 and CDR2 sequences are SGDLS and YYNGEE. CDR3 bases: TGTGCCAGCAGCCCAGACTCGACAGGGGTTGGAGAAAAACTGTTTTTT. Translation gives CASSPDSTGVGEKLFF. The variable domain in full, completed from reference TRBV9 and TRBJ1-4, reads DSGVTQTPKHLITATGQRVTLRCSPRSGDLSVYWYQQSLDQGLQFLIQYYNGEERAKGNILERFSAQQFPDLHSELNLSSLELGDSALYFCASSPDSTGVGEKLFFGSGTQLSVL.

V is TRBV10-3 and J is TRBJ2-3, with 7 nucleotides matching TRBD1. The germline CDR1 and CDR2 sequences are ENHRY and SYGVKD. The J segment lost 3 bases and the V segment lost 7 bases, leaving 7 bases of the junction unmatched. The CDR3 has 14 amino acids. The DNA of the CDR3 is TGTGCCATCAAGGGGGCTTTCGGGACAGATACGCAGTATTTT. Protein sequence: CAIKGAFGTDTQYF.

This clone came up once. The CDR3 region has the DNA TGTGCCAGCAGTTTAGGACAGTCCGGGGAGCTGTTTTTT. Its translation: CASSLGQSGELFF. This chain links TRBV27 with TRBJ2-2; a possible D gene is TRBD1 (6 bases). Trimming left V 2 bases short and J 6 bases short, with 7 bases between. CDR3 length equals 13 residues. Germline CDR1 and CDR2: MNHEY and SMNVEV (reference sequence).

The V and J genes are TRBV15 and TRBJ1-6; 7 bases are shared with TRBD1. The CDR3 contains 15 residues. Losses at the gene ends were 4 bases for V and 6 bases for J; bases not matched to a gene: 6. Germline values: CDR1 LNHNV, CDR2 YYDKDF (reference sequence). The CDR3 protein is CATSKRQGGNSPLHF. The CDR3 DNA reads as TGTGCCACCAGCAAAAGACAGGGTGGTAATTCACCCCTCCACTTT.

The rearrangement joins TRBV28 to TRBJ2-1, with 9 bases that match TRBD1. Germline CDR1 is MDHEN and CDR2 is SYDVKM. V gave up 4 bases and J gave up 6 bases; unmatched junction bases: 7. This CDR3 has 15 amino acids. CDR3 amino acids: CASSWGTGKVNEQFF. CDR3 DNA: TGTGCCAGCAGTTGGGGGACAGGGAAGGTCAATGAGCAGTTCTTC.

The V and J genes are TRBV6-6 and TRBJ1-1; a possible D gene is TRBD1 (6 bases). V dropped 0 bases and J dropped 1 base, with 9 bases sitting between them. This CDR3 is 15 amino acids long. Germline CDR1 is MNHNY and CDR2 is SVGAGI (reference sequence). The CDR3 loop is CASSYSIRGNTEAFF. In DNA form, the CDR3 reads TGTGCCAGCAGTTACTCGATCAGGGGGAACACTGAAGCTTTCTTT.

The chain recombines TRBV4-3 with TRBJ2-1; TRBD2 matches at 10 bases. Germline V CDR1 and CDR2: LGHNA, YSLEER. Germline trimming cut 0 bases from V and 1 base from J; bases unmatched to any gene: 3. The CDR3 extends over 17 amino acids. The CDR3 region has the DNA TGCGCCAGCAGCCAAGAATCACTAGCGGGGTCCTACAATGAGCAGTTCTTC. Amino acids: CASSQESLAGSYNEQFF.

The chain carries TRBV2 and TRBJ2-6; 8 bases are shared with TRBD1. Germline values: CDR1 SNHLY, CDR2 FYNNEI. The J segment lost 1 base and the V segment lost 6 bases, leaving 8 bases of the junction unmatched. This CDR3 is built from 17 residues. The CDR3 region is CASRPGTGASGANVLTF. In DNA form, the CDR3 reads TGTGCCAGCAGACCGGGGACAGGTGCGTCTGGGGCCAACGTCCTGACTTTC.

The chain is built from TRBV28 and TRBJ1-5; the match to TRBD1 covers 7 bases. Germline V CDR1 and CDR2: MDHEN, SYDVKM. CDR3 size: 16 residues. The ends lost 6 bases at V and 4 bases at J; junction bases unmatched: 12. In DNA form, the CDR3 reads TGTGCCAGCAGCCATGGAGGGGGCTCGAGGAATCAGCCCCAGCATTTT. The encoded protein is CASSHGGGSRNQPQHF.

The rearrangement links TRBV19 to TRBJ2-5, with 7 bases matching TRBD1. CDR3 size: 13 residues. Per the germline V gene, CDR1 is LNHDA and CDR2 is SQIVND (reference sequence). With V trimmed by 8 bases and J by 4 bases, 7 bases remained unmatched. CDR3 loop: CASATRDRETQYF. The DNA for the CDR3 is TGTGCCAGTGCGACCCGGGACAGAGAGACCCAGTACTTC.